This T cell receptor beta chain was obtained from a study of regulatory T cells in long-lasting Graves disease. Trimming left V 3 bases short and J 2 bases short, with 15 bases between. Germline CDR1 and CDR2: MNHNS and SASEGT. The CDR3 length is 16 residues. Many counts were recorded for this clonotype. Time point indicated: newly diagnosed GD, antithyroid drugs for less than 3 months. Extracted RNA from PBMCs served as the source of the TCR library. Researchers made TCR beta libraries by using iRepertoire HTBI primers and running Arm-PCR on CDR3 regions. From the multiplex PCR reads, TCRdb called clonotypes with MiXCR, one entry per CDR3 protein. The sample has 500,000 or so distinct CDR3 sequences, around 15% seen once. The same data also went into a second study, on T cells in Graves' hyperthyroidism and ophthalmopathy.

Material: peripheral blood mononuclear cells (PBMCs), obtained at new diagnosis, from a patient treated with antithyroid drugs. This clonotype was sampled from a woman between 50 and 59 years old with Graves disease. The rearrangement joins TRBV6-1 to TRBJ2-3; D is tentatively TRBD1 or TRBD2 (5 bases each). The CDR3: CASSDHRTLLTDTQYF. The CDR3 DNA follows: TGTGCCAGCAGTGACCACAGGACTCTCCTCACAGATACGCAGTATTTT.